This paragraph reports one TCR beta chain. This CDR3 is built from 14 residues. The germline CDR1 and CDR2 sequences are LGHNT and FRNRAP. With V trimmed by 3 bases and J by 4 bases, 3 bases remained unmatched. Measured with immunoSEQ multiplex PCR; TCRdb has only the in-frame clones, and not every one. The repertoire has around 200,000 clones, under 80% of them found once; the top ten carry approximately 15%. This specimen comes from a study of blood T cell repertoires in COVID-19. Study at large: The cDNA or gDNA used as material had been derived from T cells, B-cell-depleted T cells, or PBMCs.

This TCR was sampled from a man aged 45-65 years who had recovered from COVID-19. Sequenced sample: peripheral blood. The chain couples TRBV12-5 to TRBJ2-3; 8 bases fit TRBD2. The CDR3 loop reads CASGLGLAPDTQYF. CDR3 nucleotide sequence: TGTGCTAGTGGTTTAGGACTAGCCCCAGATACGCAGTATTTT.